The 5 T cell receptor beta chains given below trace back to one sample, sequenced in a study of early T cells in non-severe SARS-CoV-2 infection. In TCRdb, the 5' RACE reads were re-called with MiXCR into one record per CDR3 protein. The sample lists about 33,000 distinct CDR3 sequences, less than 5.5% occurring once. Sequenced input: whole blood. These receptors came from an adult who was a healthcare worker with PCR-confirmed SARS-CoV-2 infection or an uninfected control (not recorded which).

The rearrangement links TRBV27 to TRBJ2-7, with 8 bases fitting TRBD1. V lost 4 bases, J lost 5 bases, and 7 bases stayed unmatched. The CDR3 contains 14 residues. Per the germline V gene, CDR1 is MNHEY and CDR2 is SMNVEV (reference sequence). This CDR3 reads CASSSRRTGHEQYF. The CDR3 DNA reads TGTGCCAGCAGTTCGCGCCGGACAGGGCACGAGCAGTACTTC.

This clonotype was picked up many times. The chain combines TRBV12-3 or TRBV12-4 with TRBJ1-1, with unresolved D. The length of the CDR3 is 11 residues. The germline V and J ends were trimmed by 4 bases and 4 bases, with 4 bases remaining between them. In DNA, the CDR3 is TGTGCCAGCAGTTGGTCCACTGAAGCTTTCTTT. Protein: CASSWSTEAFF.

This clonotype was seen at least ten times. J is TRBJ2-6 and V is TRBV6-4; unclear D gene. Trimming removed 2 bases from V and 2 bases from J, with 7 bases in between. This CDR3 is built from 15 residues. Germline assignment: CDR1 MRHNA and CDR2 SNTAGT. CDR3 nucleotide sequence: TGTGCCAGCAGTGACGGGCCAGCTGGGGCCAACGTCCTGACTTTC. Encoded protein: CASSDGPAGANVLTF.

The sample holds many counts of this clonotype. This rearrangement joins TRBV20-1 to TRBJ2-1; 13 bases are shared with TRBD2. CDR1 is DFQATT, CDR2 SNEGSKA, per germline (reference sequence). Trimming took 2 bases from V and 7 from J; bases not matched to a gene: 2. CDR3 length equals 14 residues. CDR3 sequence: CSARTSGGANEQFF. The CDR3 DNA reads as TGCAGTGCTAGAACTAGCGGGGGGGCTAATGAGCAGTTCTTC.

This clonotype was picked up many times. V gene TRBV3-1 combines with J gene TRBJ2-7, with D unresolved. Germline CDR1 and CDR2: LGHDT and YNNKEL (reference sequence). This CDR3 spans 17 amino acids. The V and J ends lost 4 bases and 5 bases respectively, with 24 bases between them. The CDR3 protein is CASSPSTSEPAQDEQYF. In DNA form, the CDR3 reads TGTGCCAGCAGCCCCTCTACCTCTGAACCAGCGCAGGACGAGCAGTACTTC.